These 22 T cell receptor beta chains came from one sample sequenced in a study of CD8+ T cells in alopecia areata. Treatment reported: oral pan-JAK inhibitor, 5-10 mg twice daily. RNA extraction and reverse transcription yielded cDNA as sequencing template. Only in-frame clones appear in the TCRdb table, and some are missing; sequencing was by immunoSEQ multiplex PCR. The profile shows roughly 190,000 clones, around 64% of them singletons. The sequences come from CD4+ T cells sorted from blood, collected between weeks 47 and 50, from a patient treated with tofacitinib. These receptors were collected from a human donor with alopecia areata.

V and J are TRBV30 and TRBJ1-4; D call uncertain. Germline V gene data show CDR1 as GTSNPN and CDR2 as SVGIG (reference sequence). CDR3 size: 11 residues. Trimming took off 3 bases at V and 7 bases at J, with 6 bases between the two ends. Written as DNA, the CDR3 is TGTGCCTGGAGCGCAAGTGAAAAACTGTTTTTT. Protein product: CAWSASEKLFF.

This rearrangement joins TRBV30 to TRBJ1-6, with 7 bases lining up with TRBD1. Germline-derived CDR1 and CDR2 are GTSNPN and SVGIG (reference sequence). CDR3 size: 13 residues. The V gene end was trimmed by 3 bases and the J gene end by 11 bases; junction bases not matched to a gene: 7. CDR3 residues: CAWSPNRGTPLHF. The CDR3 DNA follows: TGTGCCTGGAGCCCTAACAGGGGAACACCCCTCCACTTT. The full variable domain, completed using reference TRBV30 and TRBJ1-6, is SQTIHQWPATLVQPVGSPLSLECTVEGTSNPNLYWYRQAAGRGLQLLFYSVGIGQISSEVPQNLSASRPQDRQFILSSKKLLLSDSGFYLCAWSPNRGTPLHFGNGTRLTVT.

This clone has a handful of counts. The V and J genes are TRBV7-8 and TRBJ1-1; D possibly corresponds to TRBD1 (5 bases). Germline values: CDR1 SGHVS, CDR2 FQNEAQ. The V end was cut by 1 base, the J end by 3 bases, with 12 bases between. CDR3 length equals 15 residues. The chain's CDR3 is CASSLVFRDHTEAFF. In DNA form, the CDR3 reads TGTGCCAGCAGCTTAGTCTTTCGGGACCACACTGAAGCTTTCTTT.

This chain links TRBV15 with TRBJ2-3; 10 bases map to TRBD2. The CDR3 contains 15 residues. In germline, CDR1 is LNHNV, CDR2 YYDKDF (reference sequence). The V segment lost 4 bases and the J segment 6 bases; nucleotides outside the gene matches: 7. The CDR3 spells CATSKGLAVTDTQYF. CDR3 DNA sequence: TGTGCCACCAGCAAAGGACTAGCGGTCACGGATACGCAGTATTTT.

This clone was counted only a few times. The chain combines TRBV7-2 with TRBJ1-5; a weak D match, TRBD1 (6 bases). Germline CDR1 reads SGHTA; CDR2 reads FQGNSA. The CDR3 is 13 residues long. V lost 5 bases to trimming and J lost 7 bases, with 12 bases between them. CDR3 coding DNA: TGTGCCAGCAGCGTGACAGGAGGCCAGCCCCAGCATTTT. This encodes CASSVTGGQPQHF.

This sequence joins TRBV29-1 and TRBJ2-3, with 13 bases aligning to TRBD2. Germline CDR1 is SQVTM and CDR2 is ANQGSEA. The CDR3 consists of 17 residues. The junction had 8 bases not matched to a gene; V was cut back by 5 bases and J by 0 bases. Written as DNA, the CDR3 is TGCAGCGTTCTGGGACTAGCGGGGAGTTTAAGCACAGATACGCAGTATTTT. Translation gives CSVLGLAGSLSTDTQYF.

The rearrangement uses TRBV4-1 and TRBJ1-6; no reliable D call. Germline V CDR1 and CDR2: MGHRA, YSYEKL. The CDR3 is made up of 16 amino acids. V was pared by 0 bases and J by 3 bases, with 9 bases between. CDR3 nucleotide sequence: TGCGCCAGCAGCCAAGATTCCGACTTCTATAATTCACCCCTCCACTTT. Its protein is CASSQDSDFYNSPLHF.

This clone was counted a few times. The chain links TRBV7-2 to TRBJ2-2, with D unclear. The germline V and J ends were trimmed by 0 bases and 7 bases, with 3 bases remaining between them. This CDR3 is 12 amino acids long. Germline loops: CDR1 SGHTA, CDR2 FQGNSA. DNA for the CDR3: TGTGCCAGCAGCTTAGCGCTCGGGGAGCTGTTTTTT. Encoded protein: CASSLALGELFF.

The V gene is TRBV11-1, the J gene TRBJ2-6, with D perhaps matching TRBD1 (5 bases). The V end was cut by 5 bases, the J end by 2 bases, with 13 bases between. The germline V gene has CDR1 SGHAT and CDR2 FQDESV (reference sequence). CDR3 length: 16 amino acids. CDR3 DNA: TGTGCCAGCAGCGCAGGGTTCCCACCTGGGGCCAACGTCCTGACTTTC. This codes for CASSAGFPPGANVLTF.

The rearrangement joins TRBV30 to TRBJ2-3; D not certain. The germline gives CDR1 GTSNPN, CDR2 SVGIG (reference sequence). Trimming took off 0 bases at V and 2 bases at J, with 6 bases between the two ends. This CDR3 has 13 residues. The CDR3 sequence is CAWSVSLTDTQYF. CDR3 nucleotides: TGTGCCTGGAGTGTTAGTCTCACAGATACGCAGTATTTT.

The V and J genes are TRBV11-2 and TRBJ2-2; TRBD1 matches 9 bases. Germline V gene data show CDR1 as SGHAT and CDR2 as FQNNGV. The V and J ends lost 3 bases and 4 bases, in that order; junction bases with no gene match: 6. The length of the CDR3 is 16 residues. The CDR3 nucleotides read TGTGCCAGCAGCTTTAGGGGGACAGGGCTCACCGGGGAGCTGTTTTTT. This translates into CASSFRGTGLTGELFF.

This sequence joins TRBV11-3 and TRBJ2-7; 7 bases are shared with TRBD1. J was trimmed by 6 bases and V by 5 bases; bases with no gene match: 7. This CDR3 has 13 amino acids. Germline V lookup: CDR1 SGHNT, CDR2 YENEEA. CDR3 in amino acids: CASSATTGVEQYF. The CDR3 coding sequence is TGTGCCAGCAGCGCTACAACAGGGGTCGAGCAGTACTTC.

DNA of the CDR3: TGTGCCAGCAGCCAAGCTGCGGATACGCAGTATTTT. Translation gives CASSQAADTQYF. The chain recombines TRBV14 with TRBJ2-3; D gene uncertain. Per the germline V gene, CDR1 is SGHDN and CDR2 is FVKESK. The CDR3 runs 12 residues. Trimming pared 1 base from V and 6 bases from J, leaving 5 bases between.

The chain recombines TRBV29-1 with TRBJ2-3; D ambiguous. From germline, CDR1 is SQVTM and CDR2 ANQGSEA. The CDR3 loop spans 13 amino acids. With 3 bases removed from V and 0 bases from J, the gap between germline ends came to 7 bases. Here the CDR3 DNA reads TGCAGCGTTGAGGCAGCTAGCACAGATACGCAGTATTTT. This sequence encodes CSVEAASTDTQYF.

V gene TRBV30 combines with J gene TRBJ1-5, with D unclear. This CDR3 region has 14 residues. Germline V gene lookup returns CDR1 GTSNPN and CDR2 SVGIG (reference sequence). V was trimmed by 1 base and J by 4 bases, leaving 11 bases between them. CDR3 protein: CAWSAQSANQPQHF. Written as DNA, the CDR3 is TGTGCCTGGAGTGCACAGAGCGCTAATCAGCCCCAGCATTTT. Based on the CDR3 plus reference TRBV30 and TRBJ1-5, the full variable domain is SQTIHQWPATLVQPVGSPLSLECTVEGTSNPNLYWYRQAAGRGLQLLFYSVGIGQISSEVPQNLSASRPQDRQFILSSKKLLLSDSGFYLCAWSAQSANQPQHFGDGTRLSIL.

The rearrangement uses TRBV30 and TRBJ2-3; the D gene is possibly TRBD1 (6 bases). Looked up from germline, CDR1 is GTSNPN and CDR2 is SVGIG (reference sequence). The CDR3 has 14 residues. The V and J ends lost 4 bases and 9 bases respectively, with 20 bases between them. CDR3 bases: TGTGCCTGGACTCGCAGGGGCACGGGTCGAACGCAGTATTTT. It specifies CAWTRRGTGRTQYF.

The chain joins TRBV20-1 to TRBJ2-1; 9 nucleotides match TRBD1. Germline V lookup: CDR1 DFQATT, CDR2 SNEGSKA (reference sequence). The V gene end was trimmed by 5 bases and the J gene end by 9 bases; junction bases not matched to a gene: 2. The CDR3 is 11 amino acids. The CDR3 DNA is TGCAGTGCTCACAGGGGGCCTGAGCAGTTCTTC. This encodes CSAHRGPEQFF.

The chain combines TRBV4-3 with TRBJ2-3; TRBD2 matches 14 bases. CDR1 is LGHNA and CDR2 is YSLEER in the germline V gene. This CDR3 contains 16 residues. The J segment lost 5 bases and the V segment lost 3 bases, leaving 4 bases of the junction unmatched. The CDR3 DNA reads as TGCGCCAGCAGCCAGGGGACTAGCGGGGGCGGAGATACGCAGTATTTT. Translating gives CASSQGTSGGGDTQYF.

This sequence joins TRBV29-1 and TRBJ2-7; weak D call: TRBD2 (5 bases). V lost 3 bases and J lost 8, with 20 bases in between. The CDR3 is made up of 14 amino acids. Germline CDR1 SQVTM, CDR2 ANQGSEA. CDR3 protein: CSVDVAGAQVKQYF. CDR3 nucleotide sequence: TGCAGCGTTGATGTTGCGGGTGCCCAGGTGAAGCAGTACTTC.

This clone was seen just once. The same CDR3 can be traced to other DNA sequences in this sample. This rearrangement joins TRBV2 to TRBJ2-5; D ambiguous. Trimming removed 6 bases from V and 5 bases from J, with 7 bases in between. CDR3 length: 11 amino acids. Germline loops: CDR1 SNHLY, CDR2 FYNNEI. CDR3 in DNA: TGTGCCAGCAGATTGCGTGAGACCCAGTACTTC. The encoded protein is CASRLRETQYF.

The CDR3 reads CAISGTGGPSTQETQYF. The CDR3 DNA sequence: TGTGCCATCAGTGGGACAGGGGGCCCCTCAACCCAAGAGACCCAGTACTTC. The chain uses TRBV10-3 and TRBJ2-5, with 11 positions matching TRBD1. The germline V gene encodes CDR1 ENHRY and CDR2 SYGVKD. The V gene end was trimmed by 4 bases and the J gene end by 1 base; junction bases not matched to a gene: 8. This CDR3 has 17 amino acids.

The CDR3, as DNA: TGTGCCAGCAGCTTAGAGGGCAACAGCAATCAGCCCCAGCATTTT. Protein sequence: CASSLEGNSNQPQHF. The V call is TRBV7-6, the J call TRBJ1-5; no clear D gene. CDR3 size: 15 residues. Germline-derived CDR1 and CDR2 are SGHVS and FNYEAQ. With 1 base removed from V and 1 base from J, the gap between germline ends came to 8 bases. The complete variable domain, with remaining parts taken from reference TRBV7-6 and TRBJ1-5, reads GAGVSQSPRYKVTKRGQDVALRCDPISGHVSLYWYRQALGQGPEFLTYFNYEAQQDKSGLPNDRFSAERPEGSISTLTIQRTEQRDSAMYRCASSLEGNSNQPQHFGDGTRLSIL.